The rows below give T cell receptor beta chains drawn from one sample of a study of Tregs in tolerant kidney transplant recipients. Sequencing was performed with immunoSEQ multiplex PCR; in TCRdb, only in-frame clones are kept and a portion is missing. The top ten clones hold under 0.35% of a sample with 90,000 to 120,000 clones, nearly 90% of them seen once. Sequences were derived from CD4+ T cells from blood, sampled before the transplant. Every receptor here comes from a human donor who received a combined kidney and bone marrow transplant. The CDR3 runs from the conserved cysteine through the conserved F or W. D genes are given only for firm matches. Part of the rows lack a size; the others show once, few, many or a class for expanded clones.

TRBV5-5	NA	TRBJ2-3	NA	CASSSRGVTDTQYF	TGTGCCAGCAGCTCCAGGGGGGTCACAGATACGCAGTATTTT
TRBV27	TRBD1	TRBJ1-1	NA	CASSSGDRGTEAFF	TGTGCCAGCAGCTCCGGGGACAGGGGAACTGAAGCTTTCTTT
TRBV20-1	NA	TRBJ2-2	NA	CSANLLGELFF	TGCAGTGCTAACTTACTAGGGGAGCTGTTTTTT
TRBV5-1	NA	TRBJ2-7	NA	CASSPGVSGIGEQYF	TGCGCCAGCAGCCCGGGGGTATCGGGTATTGGCGAGCAGTACTTC
TRBV19	NA	TRBJ2-3	NA	CASSMKVALNTQYF	TGTGCCAGTAGTATGAAGGTAGCGTTAAATACGCAGTATTTT
TRBV18	TRBD2	TRBJ2-5	NA	CASSPSALAGETQYF	TGTGCCAGCTCACCAAGCGCGCTAGCGGGAGAGACCCAGTACTTC
TRBV19	TRBD1	TRBJ1-4	once	CASRGQGVRELFF	TGTGCCAGTAGGGGACAGGGGGTTAGGGAACTGTTTTTT
TRBV11-2	TRBD1	TRBJ2-5	NA	CASSPRTGKETQYF	TGTGCCAGCAGCCCCCGGACAGGGAAAGAGACCCAGTACTTC
TRBV6-1	TRBD1	TRBJ2-7	NA	CASILTGASYEQYF	TGTGCCAGCATTCTGACAGGGGCCTCCTACGAGCAGTACTTC
TRBV5-1	NA	TRBJ1-1	NA	CASSLEGQGKAFF	TGCGCCAGCAGCTTGGAGGGGCAGGGGAAAGCTTTCTTT
TRBV19	TRBD1	TRBJ2-2	NA	CASSLRQGAGTGELFF	TGTGCCAGTAGTCTCCGACAGGGGGCTGGTACCGGGGAGCTGTTTTTT
TRBV21-1	NA	TRBJ2-7	few	CASARGSLDCDRPREQYF	TGTGCCAGCGCCCGGGGGTCTTTGGATTGTGATCGGCCCCGGGAGCAGTACTTC
TRBV9	NA	TRBJ2-3	NA	CASSVESEGVNTQYF	TGTGCCAGCAGCGTAGAGAGCGAGGGCGTGAATACGCAGTATTTT
TRBV6-5	NA	TRBJ2-5	once	CASSYSVAQETQYF	TGTGCCAGCAGTTACTCAGTAGCCCAAGAGACCCAGTACTTC
TRBV18	NA	TRBJ1-3	NA	CASSLQGSGNTIYF	TGTGCCAGCTCACTACAGGGCTCTGGAAACACCATATATTTT
TRBV5-1	TRBD1	TRBJ2-5	NA	CASSPGQQETQYF	TGCGCCAGCAGCCCGGGACAGCAAGAGACCCAGTACTTC
TRBV5-1	TRBD2	TRBJ2-3	NA	CASSLGDGGGDTQYF	TGCGCCAGCAGCTTGGGAGACGGGGGAGGGGATACGCAGTATTTT
TRBV6-5	TRBD1	TRBJ1-5	NA	CASSSGQGARHF	TGTGCCAGCAGCTCGGGACAGGGGGCAAGGCATTTT
TRBV5-1	TRBD2	TRBJ2-7	NA	CASSLGGRAAYEQYF	TGCGCCAGCAGCTTAGGCGGGAGGGCCGCCTACGAGCAGTACTTC
TRBV11-3	NA	TRBJ1-2	NA	CASSPPARQMIYGYTF	TGTGCCAGCAGCCCCCCCGCCAGGCAGATGATTTATGGCTACACCTTC
TRBV13	NA	TRBJ2-7	many	CASLQAGSYEQYF	TGTGCCAGCCTCCAGGCTGGCAGCTACGAGCAGTACTTC
TRBV9	NA	TRBJ1-2	NA	CASSVPGRDWSYTF	TGTGCCAGCAGCGTTCCGGGAAGGGACTGGAGCTACACCTTC